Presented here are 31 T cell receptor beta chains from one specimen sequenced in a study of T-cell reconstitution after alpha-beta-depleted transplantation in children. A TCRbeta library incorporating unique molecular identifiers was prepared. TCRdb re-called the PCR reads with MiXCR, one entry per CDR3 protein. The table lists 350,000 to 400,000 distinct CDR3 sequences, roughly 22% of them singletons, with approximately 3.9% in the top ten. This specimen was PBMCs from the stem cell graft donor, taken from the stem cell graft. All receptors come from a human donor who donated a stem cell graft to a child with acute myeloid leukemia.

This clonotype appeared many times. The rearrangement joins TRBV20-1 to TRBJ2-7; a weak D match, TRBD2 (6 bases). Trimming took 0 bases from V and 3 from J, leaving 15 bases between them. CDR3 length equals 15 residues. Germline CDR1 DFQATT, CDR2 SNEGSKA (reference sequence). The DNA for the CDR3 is TGCAGTGCTAGAGAGAAGGACTACCCTAGCTACGAGCAGTACTTC. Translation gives CSAREKDYPSYEQYF.

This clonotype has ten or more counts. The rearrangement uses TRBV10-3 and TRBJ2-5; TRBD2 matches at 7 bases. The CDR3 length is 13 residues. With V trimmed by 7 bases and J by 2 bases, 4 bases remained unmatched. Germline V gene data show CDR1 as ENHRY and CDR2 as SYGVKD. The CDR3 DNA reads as TGTGCCATCACCCGGGAGGTACAAGAGACCCAGTACTTC. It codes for CAITREVQETQYF.

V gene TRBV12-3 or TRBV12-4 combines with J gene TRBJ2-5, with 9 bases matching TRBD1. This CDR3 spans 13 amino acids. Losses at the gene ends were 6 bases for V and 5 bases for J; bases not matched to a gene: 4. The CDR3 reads CASRTTGGETQYF. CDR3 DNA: TGTGCCAGCAGAACGACAGGGGGGGAGACCCAGTACTTC.

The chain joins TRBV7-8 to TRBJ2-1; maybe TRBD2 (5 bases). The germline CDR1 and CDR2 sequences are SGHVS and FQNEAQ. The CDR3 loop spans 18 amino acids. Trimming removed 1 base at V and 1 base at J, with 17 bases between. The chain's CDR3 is CASSLVSTAGVSYNEQFF. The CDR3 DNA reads TGTGCCAGCAGCTTAGTTTCCACCGCGGGTGTTTCCTACAATGAGCAGTTCTTC.

CDR3 nucleotides: TGCGCCAGCAGCTTGGCAGGGGACGACTACGAGCAGTACTTC. Its protein is CASSLAGDDYEQYF. The chain has TRBV5-1 and TRBJ2-7, with D possibly being TRBD1 (6 bases). Germline lookup yields CDR1 SGHRS and CDR2 YFSETQ. V was trimmed by 0 bases and J by 3 bases, leaving 10 bases between them. The CDR3 is 14 amino acids.

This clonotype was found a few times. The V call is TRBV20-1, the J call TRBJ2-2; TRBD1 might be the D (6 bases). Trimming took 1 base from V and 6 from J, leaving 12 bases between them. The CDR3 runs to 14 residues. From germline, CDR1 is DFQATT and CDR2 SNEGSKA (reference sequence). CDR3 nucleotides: TGCAGTGCTAGAGTATCACAGGGCGCCGGGGAGCTGTTTTTT. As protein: CSARVSQGAGELFF.

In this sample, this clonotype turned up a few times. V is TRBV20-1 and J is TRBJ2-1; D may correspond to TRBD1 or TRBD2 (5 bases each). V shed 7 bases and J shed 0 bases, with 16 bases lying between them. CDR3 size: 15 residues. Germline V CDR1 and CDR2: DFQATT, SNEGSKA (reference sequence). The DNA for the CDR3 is TGCAGTGGCGAATGGGGCGGGCACTCCTACAATGAGCAGTTCTTC. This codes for CSGEWGGHSYNEQFF.

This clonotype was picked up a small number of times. The CDR3 region has the DNA TGCAGTATACAGGGAGACAATCAGCCCCAGCATTTT. As protein: CSIQGDNQPQHF. The chain employs TRBV29-1 and TRBJ1-5; D might be TRBD1 (6 bases). The CDR3 has 12 amino acids. Germline V gene sequence: CDR1 SQVTM, CDR2 ANQGSEA.

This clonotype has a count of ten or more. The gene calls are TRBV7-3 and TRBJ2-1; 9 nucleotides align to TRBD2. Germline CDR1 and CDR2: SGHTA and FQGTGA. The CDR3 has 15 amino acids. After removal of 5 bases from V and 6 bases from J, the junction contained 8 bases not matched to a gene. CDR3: CASSPRTSAFNEQFF. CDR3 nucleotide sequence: TGTGCCAGCAGCCCGCGGACTAGCGCGTTCAATGAGCAGTTCTTC. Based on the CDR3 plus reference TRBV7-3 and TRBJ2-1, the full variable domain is GAGVSQTPSNKVTEKGKYVELRCDPISGHTALYWYRQSLGQGPEFLIYFQGTGAADDSGLPNDRFFAVRPEGSVSTLKIQRTERGDSAVYLCASSPRTSAFNEQFFGPGTRLTVL.

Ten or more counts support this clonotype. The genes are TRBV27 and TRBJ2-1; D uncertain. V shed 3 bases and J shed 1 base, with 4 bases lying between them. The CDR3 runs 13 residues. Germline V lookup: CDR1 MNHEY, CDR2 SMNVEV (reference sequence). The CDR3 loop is CASSFSSYNEQFF. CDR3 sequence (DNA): TGTGCCAGCAGTTTCAGTTCCTACAATGAGCAGTTCTTC.

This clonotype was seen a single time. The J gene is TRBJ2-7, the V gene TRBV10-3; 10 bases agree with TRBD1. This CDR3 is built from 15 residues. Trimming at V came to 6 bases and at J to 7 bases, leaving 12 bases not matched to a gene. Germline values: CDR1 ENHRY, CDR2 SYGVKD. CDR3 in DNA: TGTGCCATCAGAACCACCGGGACAGGGGCAAAGGAGCAGTACTTC. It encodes CAIRTTGTGAKEQYF.

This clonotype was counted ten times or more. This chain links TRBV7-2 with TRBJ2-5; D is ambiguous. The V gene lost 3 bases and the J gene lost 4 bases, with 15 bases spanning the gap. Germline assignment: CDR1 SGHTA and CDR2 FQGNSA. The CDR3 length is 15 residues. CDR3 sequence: CASSLWNTGGETQYF. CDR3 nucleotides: TGTGCCAGCAGCTTGTGGAACACGGGCGGAGAGACCCAGTACTTC.

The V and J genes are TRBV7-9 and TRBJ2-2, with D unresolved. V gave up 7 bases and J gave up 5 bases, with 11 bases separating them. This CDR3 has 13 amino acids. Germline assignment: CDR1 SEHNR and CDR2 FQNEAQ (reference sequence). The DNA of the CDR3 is TGTGCCAGCACCCGTCTTTGGACCGGGGAGCTGTTTTTT. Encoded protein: CASTRLWTGELFF.

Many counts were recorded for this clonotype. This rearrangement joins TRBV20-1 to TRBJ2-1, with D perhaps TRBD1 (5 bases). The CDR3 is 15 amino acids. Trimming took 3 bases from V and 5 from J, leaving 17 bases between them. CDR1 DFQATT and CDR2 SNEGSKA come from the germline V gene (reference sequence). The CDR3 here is CSASPTEPLDNEQFF. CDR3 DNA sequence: TGCAGTGCTAGCCCGACAGAACCTTTGGACAATGAGCAGTTCTTC.

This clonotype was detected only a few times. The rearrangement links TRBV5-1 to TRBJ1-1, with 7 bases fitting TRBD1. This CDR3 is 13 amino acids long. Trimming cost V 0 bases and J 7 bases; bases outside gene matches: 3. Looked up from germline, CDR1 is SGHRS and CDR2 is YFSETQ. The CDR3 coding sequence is TGCGCCAGCAGCTTGGAACAGGGGTTTGAAGCTTTCTTT. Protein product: CASSLEQGFEAFF.

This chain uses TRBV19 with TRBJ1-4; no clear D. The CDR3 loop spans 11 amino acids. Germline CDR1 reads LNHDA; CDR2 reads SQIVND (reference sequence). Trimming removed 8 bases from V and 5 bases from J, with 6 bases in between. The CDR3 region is CASGSNEKLFF. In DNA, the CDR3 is TGTGCCAGTGGATCGAATGAAAAACTGTTTTTT.

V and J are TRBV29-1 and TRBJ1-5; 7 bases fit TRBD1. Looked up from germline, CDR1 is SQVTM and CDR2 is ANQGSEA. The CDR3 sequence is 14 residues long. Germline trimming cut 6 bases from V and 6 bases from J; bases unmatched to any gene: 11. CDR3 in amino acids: CSVRTQGDAQPQHF. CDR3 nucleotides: TGCAGCGTCCGGACCCAGGGGGACGCTCAGCCCCAGCATTTT. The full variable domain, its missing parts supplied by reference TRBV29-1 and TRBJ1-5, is SAVISQKPSRDICQRGTSLTIQCQVDSQVTMMFWYRQQPGQSLTLIATANQGSEATYESGFVIDKFPISRPNLTFSTLTVSNMSPEDSSIYLCSVRTQGDAQPQHFGDGTRLSIL.

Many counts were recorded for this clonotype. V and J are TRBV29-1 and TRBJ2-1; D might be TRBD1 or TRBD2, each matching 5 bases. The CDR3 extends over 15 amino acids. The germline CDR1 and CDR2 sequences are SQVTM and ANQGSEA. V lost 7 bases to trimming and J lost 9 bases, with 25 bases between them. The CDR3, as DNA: TGCAGCGCTAAATCCGGGACCCTCAGAGATCGTGAGCAGTTCTTC. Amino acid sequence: CSAKSGTLRDREQFF.

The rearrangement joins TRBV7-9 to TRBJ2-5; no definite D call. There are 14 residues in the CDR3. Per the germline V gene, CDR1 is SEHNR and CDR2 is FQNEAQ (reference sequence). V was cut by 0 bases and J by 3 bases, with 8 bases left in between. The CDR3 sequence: CASSLAVKKETQYF. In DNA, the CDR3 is TGTGCCAGCAGCTTAGCAGTAAAGAAAGAGACCCAGTACTTC.

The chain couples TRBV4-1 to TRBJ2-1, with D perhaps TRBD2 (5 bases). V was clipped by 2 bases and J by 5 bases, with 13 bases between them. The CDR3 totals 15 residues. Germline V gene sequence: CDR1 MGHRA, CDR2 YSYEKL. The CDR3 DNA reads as TGCGCCAGCAGCCAACGAGGGAGTTTCGACAATGAGCAGTTCTTC. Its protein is CASSQRGSFDNEQFF.

CDR3 bases: TGTGCCAGCACTCTCGTCGGAGGAAACACCATATATTTT. This gives the protein CASTLVGGNTIYF. This rearrangement joins TRBV12-3 or TRBV12-4 to TRBJ1-3; D ambiguous. The CDR3 loop spans 13 amino acids. The germline V and J ends were trimmed by 7 bases and 4 bases, with 11 bases remaining between them.

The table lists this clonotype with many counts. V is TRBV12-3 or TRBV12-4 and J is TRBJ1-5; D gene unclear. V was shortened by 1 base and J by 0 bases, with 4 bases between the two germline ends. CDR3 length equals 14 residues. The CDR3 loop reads CASSLGSSNQPQHF. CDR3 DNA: TGTGCCAGCAGTTTAGGCAGTAGCAATCAGCCCCAGCATTTT.

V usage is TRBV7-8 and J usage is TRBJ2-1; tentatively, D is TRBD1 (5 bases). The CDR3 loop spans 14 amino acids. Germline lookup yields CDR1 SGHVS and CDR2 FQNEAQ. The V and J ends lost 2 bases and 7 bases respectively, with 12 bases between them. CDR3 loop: CASSLTQGFNEQFF. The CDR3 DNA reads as TGTGCCAGCAGCTTAACTCAGGGTTTTAATGAGCAGTTCTTC.

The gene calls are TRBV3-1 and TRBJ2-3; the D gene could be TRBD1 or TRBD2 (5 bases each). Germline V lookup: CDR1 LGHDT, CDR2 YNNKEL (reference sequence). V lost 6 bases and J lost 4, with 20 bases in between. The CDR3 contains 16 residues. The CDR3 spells CASSLTGTHRSDTQYF. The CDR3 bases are TGTGCCAGCAGTCTCACCGGGACCCATCGATCAGATACGCAGTATTTT.

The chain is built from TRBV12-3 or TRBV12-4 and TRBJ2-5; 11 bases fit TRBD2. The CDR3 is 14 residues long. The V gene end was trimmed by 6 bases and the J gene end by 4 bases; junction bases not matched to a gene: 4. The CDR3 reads CASRLAGVGETQYF. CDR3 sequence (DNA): TGTGCCAGCAGACTAGCGGGAGTAGGAGAGACCCAGTACTTC.

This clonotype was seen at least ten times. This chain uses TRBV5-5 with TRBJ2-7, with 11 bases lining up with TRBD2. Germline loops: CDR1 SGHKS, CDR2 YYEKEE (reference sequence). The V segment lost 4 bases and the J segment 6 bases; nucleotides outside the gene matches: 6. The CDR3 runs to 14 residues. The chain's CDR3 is CASSITSGSGEQYF. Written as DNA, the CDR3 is TGTGCCAGCAGCATCACTAGCGGGAGTGGCGAGCAGTACTTC.

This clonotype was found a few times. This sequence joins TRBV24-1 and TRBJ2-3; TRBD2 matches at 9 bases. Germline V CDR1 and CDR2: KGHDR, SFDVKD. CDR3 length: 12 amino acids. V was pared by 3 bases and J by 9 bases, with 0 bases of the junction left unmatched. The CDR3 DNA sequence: TGTGCCACCAGTGATGGACTAGCGACGCAGTATTTT. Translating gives CATSDGLATQYF.

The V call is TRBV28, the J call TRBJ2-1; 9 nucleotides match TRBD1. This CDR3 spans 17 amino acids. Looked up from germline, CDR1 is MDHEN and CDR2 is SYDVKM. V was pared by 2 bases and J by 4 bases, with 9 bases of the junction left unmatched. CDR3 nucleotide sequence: TGTGCCAGCAGTTTAGCCCCTCGACAGGGGGGGTACAATGAGCAGTTCTTC. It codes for CASSLAPRQGGYNEQFF.

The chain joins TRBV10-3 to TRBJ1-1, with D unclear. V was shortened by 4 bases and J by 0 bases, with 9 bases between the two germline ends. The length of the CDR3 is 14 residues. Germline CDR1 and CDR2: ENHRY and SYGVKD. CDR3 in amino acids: CAISGVPMNTEAFF. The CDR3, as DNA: TGTGCCATCAGTGGGGTTCCCATGAACACTGAAGCTTTCTTT.

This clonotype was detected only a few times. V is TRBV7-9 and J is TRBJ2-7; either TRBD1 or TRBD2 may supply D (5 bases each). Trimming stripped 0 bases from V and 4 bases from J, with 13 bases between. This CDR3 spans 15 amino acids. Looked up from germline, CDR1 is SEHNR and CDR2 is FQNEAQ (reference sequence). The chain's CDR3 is CASSLAPGREYEQYF. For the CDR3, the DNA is TGTGCCAGCAGCTTAGCGCCGGGCAGGGAGTACGAGCAGTACTTC.

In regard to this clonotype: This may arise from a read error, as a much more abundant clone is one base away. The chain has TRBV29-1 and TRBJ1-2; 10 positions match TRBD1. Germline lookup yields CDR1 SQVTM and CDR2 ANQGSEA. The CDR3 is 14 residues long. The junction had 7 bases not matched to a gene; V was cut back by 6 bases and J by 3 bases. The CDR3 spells CSVGGTGVDYGYTF. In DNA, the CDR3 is TGCAGCGTCGGCGGGACAGGGGTAGACTATGGCTACACCTTC. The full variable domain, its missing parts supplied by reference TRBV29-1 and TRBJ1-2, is SAVISQKPSRDICQRGTSLTIQCQVDSQVTMMFWYRQQPGQSLTLIATANQGSEATYESGFVIDKFPISRPNLTFSTLTVSNMSPEDSSIYLCSVGGTGVDYGYTFGSGTRLTVV.